This T cell receptor (beta chain) was observed in a study of vaccination and CD4 T cells after COVID-19. Study at large: Mild disease affected nine convalescent patients and severe disease one, all SARS-CoV-2 positive by nasal swab PCR.

As concerns this clonotype: No antigen is known for it.

The V and J ends lost 4 bases and 1 base, in that order; junction bases with no gene match: 8. The germline gives CDR1 KGHSH, CDR2 LQKENI. The CDR3 is 16 amino acids. The treatment here: roughly 10-day PBMC culture with coronavirus spike peptide pools or control peptides (ViraFEST assay). Each well held roughly 2 million PBMCs in IL-2 (around 10 IU/ml) medium with approximately 9.9 ug/ml peptide pools. At the Johns Hopkins FTIC core, DNA taken from cultured CD4+ T cells was sequenced by way of the Oncomine TCR Beta short-read assay. TCRdb called the PCR reads again in MiXCR, with one record for every CDR3 protein. The data show more than 11,000 distinct CDR3 sequences, under 65% seen once.

The clonotype was recovered from a human donor who had recovered from COVID-19. The rearrangement joins TRBV18 to TRBJ1-1; 8 bases align to TRBD1. Sequenced: CD4+ T cells from blood, cultured in vitro. CDR3 in amino acids: CASSLLQGAQNTEAFF. The CDR3 DNA follows: TGTGCCAGCTCACTGCTGCAGGGGGCTCAGAACACTGAAGCTTTCTTT. Together with reference TRBV18 and TRBJ1-1, the CDR3 gives the full variable domain: NAGVMQNPRHLVRRRGQEARLRCSPMKGHSHVYWYRQLPEEGLKFMVYLQKENIIDESGMPKERFSAEFPKEGPSILRIQQVVRGDSAAYFCASSLLQGAQNTEAFFGQGTRLTVV.